This T cell receptor (beta chain) was profiled in a study of T cell changes during pregnancy in multiple sclerosis. The assay was immunoSEQ multiplex PCR, and TCRdb's table has in-frame clones only and misses some. This sample has fewer than 90,000 clones, with over 85% found just once. Germline CDR1 is SGHAT and CDR2 is FQNNGV. This CDR3 comprises 16 residues. V lost 11 bases and J 6 bases, leaving 27 bases between the germline ends. The sequencing here drew on peripheral blood, taken in the first trimester of pregnancy. This TCR was sampled from a female donor with multiple sclerosis, enrolled in a pregnancy study. J is TRBJ2-3 and V is TRBV11-2; D perhaps matches TRBD1 (6 bases). CDR3 DNA sequence: TGTGCCTCGCAGCTTAGGCCGGCCCCGAGGGGGGATACGCAGTATTTT. Amino acid sequence: CASQLRPAPRGDTQYF.